These T cell receptor beta chains were read from a single sample in a study of T cells in Graves' hyperthyroidism and ophthalmopathy. TCRdb reprocessed the multiplex PCR reads via MiXCR and lists one record per CDR3 protein. The sample has 350,000 or so distinct CDR3 sequences; around 18% are singletons. Sequencing was carried out using blood. Receptor source: a woman aged 40-49 years with Graves' ophthalmopathy. Each CDR3 is given with its conserved first and last residue. Each record gives: J gene, clone size, V gene, D gene, CDR3 DNA, CDR3 protein. A D gene is named only where the DNA matches it firmly. Clone size appears in some rows only: once, few, many, or a class for an expanded clone.

j_gene: TRBJ2-7
abundance: NA
v_gene: TRBV20-1
d_gene: NA
CDR3nt: TGCAGTGCTAGCGTGATAGACAGGACTAGAGATCTTCAGCAGTACTTC
CDR3aa: CSASVIDRTRDLQQYF

j_gene: TRBJ1-5
abundance: many
v_gene: TRBV2
d_gene: NA
CDR3nt: TGTGCCAGCAGTGACGGCAGCAGGCAGCCCCAGCATTTT
CDR3aa: CASSDGSRQPQHF

j_gene: TRBJ2-5
abundance: many
v_gene: TRBV20-1
d_gene: NA
CDR3nt: TGCAGTGCTAACGTCGGGCTTGCCCAGTACTTC
CDR3aa: CSANVGLAQYF

j_gene: TRBJ2-7
abundance: many
v_gene: TRBV4-3
d_gene: TRBD2
CDR3nt: TGCGCCAGCAGCCAATTACTAGCGGGATACGAGCAGTACTTC
CDR3aa: CASSQLLAGYEQYF

j_gene: TRBJ2-7
abundance: many
v_gene: TRBV11-2
d_gene: TRBD2
CDR3nt: TGTGCCAGCAGCTTAGTTCGGACTAGCGGGTTCCACTCCTACGAGCAGTACTTC
CDR3aa: CASSLVRTSGFHSYEQYF

j_gene: TRBJ2-2
abundance: NA
v_gene: TRBV19
d_gene: TRBD1
CDR3nt: TGTGCCAGTAGTCCGGGACAGATACTCACCGGGGAGCTGTTTTTT
CDR3aa: CASSPGQILTGELFF

j_gene: TRBJ1-1
abundance: many
v_gene: TRBV12-3/TRBV12-4
d_gene: TRBD1
CDR3nt: TGTGCCAGCAGTTTTGCCGTCGGGGGGACAGGGGGCACTGAAGCTTTCTTT
CDR3aa: CASSFAVGGTGGTEAFF

j_gene: TRBJ1-5
abundance: many
v_gene: TRBV20-1
d_gene: NA
CDR3nt: TGCAGTGCCAAAAAGGACACCCATAGCAATCAGCCCCAGCATTTT
CDR3aa: CSAKKDTHSNQPQHF

j_gene: TRBJ1-2
abundance: many
v_gene: TRBV27
d_gene: TRBD1
CDR3nt: TGTGCCAGCAGTTCCCGGGGACAGGGATCGGATGGCTACACCTTC
CDR3aa: CASSSRGQGSDGYTF

j_gene: TRBJ2-2
abundance: many
v_gene: TRBV7-9
d_gene: NA
CDR3nt: TGTGCCAGCAGCTCCAGTCTATCCGGGGAGCTGTTTTTT
CDR3aa: CASSSSLSGELFF

j_gene: TRBJ1-5
abundance: many
v_gene: TRBV5-1
d_gene: TRBD1
CDR3nt: TGCGCCAGCCGCCAGGGACAGCTTAGCAATCAGCCCCAGCATTTT
CDR3aa: CASRQGQLSNQPQHF

j_gene: TRBJ1-6
abundance: many
v_gene: TRBV20-1
d_gene: TRBD1
CDR3nt: TGCAGTGCCCCGAGCCCGGGACAGGGGGTTAATTCACCCCTCCACTTT
CDR3aa: CSAPSPGQGVNSPLHF

j_gene: TRBJ1-1
abundance: many
v_gene: TRBV20-1
d_gene: TRBD1
CDR3nt: TGCAGTGCCAGCTACAGGGGCCGGCGACGTCTTGAAGCTTTCTTT
CDR3aa: CSASYRGRRRLEAFF

j_gene: TRBJ2-2
abundance: few
v_gene: TRBV29-1
d_gene: TRBD1
CDR3nt: TGCAGCGTTGAGCCGCCGGGACAGGGGGGAATTTCCGGGGAGCTGTTTTTT
CDR3aa: CSVEPPGQGGISGELFF

j_gene: TRBJ1-2
abundance: NA
v_gene: TRBV6-5
d_gene: NA
CDR3nt: TGTGCCAGCAGTCGGGACAAGTTAGTGTTC
CDR3aa: CASSRDKLVF

j_gene: TRBJ2-4
abundance: NA
v_gene: TRBV19
d_gene: TRBD1
CDR3nt: TGTGCCAGCAGCTCGCAATCCGGGACAGGGTCCCACAAAAACATTCAGTACTTC
CDR3aa: CASSSQSGTGSHKNIQYF

j_gene: TRBJ2-2
abundance: many
v_gene: TRBV11-2
d_gene: NA
CDR3nt: TGTGCCAGCAGCTTAGAATATTGGACGACCGGGGAGCTGTTTTTT
CDR3aa: CASSLEYWTTGELFF

j_gene: TRBJ2-7
abundance: many
v_gene: TRBV27
d_gene: NA
CDR3nt: TGTGCCAGCAAACCGTCAGTCTCCTACGAGCAGTACTTC
CDR3aa: CASKPSVSYEQYF

j_gene: TRBJ1-2
abundance: many
v_gene: TRBV6-2/TRBV6-3
d_gene: TRBD1
CDR3nt: TGTGCCAGCAGGGGGACAGGGGGCGGCTATGGCTACACCTTC
CDR3aa: CASRGTGGGYGYTF

j_gene: TRBJ2-7
abundance: many
v_gene: TRBV12-3/TRBV12-4
d_gene: NA
CDR3nt: TGTGCCAGCTGTTGGGACACAGTCTCCTACGAGCAGTACTTC
CDR3aa: CASCWDTVSYEQYF

j_gene: TRBJ2-7
abundance: many
v_gene: TRBV28
d_gene: TRBD2
CDR3nt: TGTGCCAGCAGCCTCGATCGACTAGCGGGAGGCCATTTAGGCTACGAGCAGTACTTC
CDR3aa: CASSLDRLAGGHLGYEQYF

j_gene: TRBJ2-2
abundance: few
v_gene: TRBV10-3
d_gene: TRBD2
CDR3nt: TGTGTCATCAGTATTAGCGGGAGGGTCGCCGGGGAGCTGTTTTTT
CDR3aa: CVISISGRVAGELFF

j_gene: TRBJ1-1
abundance: many
v_gene: TRBV27
d_gene: NA
CDR3nt: TGTGCCAGTAGTACAGGGTACACTGAAGCTTTCTTT
CDR3aa: CASSTGYTEAFF

j_gene: TRBJ2-7
abundance: NA
v_gene: TRBV6-5
d_gene: TRBD1
CDR3nt: TGTGCCAGCAGTTACTCGAGGACAGGGGGCTTCCACGAGCAGTACTTC
CDR3aa: CASSYSRTGGFHEQYF